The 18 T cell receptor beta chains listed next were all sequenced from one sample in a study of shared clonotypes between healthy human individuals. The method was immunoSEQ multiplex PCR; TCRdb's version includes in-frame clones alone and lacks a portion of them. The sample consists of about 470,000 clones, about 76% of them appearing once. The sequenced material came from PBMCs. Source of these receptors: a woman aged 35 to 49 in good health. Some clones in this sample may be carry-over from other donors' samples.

The CDR3 bases are TGTGCCAGCAGCTTAGGGGTGGGGAATGAGCAGTTCTTC. Amino acid sequence: CASSLGVGNEQFF. The chain has TRBV7-9 and TRBJ2-1; no definite D call. CDR1 SEHNR and CDR2 FQNEAQ come from the germline V gene (reference sequence). Trimming removed 1 base from V and 7 bases from J, with 8 bases in between. This CDR3 spans 13 amino acids.

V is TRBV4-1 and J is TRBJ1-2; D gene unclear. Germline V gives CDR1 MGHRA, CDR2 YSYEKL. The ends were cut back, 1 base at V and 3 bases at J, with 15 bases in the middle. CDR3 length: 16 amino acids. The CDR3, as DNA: TGCGCCAGCAGCCAAGGTTGGGAAGGGAACGACTATGGCTACACCTTC. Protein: CASSQGWEGNDYGYTF.

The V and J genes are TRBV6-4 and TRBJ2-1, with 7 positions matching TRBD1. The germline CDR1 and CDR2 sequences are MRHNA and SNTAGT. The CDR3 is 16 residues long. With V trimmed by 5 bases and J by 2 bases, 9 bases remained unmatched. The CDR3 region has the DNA TGTGCCAGCAGTCTGGCCGGGACAGCTACCTACAATGAGCAGTTCTTC. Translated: CASSLAGTATYNEQFF.

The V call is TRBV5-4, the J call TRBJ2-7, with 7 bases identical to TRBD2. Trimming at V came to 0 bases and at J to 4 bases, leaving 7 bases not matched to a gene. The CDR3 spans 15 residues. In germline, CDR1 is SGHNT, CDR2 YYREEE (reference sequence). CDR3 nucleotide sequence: TGTGCCAGCAGCTTGGCTGGGCGGGAGAGGTACGAGCAGTACTTC. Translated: CASSLAGRERYEQYF.

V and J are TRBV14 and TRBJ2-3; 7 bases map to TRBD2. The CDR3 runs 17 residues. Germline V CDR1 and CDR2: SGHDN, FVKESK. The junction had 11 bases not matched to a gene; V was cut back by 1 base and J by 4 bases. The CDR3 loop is CASSQARTRIFADTQYF. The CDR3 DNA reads TGTGCCAGCAGCCAAGCCAGGACTAGGATTTTTGCAGATACGCAGTATTTT.

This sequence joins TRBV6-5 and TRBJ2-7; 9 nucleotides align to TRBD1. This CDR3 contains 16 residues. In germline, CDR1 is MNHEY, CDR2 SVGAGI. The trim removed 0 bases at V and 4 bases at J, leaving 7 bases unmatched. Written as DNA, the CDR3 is TGTGCCAGCAGTTACTCCAGGACAGGGGAGGGGTACGAGCAGTACTTC. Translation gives CASSYSRTGEGYEQYF.

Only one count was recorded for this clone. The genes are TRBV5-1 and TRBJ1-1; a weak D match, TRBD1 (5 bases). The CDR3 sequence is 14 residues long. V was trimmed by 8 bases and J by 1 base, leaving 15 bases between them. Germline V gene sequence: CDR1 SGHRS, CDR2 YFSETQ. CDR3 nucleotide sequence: TGCGCCAGTGAGCCCTACGGGGGGAACACTGAAGCTTTCTTT. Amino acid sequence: CASEPYGGNTEAFF.

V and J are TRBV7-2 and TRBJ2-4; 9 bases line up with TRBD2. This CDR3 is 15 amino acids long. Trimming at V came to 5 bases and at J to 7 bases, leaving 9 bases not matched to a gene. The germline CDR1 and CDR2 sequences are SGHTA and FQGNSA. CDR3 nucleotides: TGTGCCAGCAGCCCTGTAGCGGGAGCGCGCAACATTCAGTACTTC. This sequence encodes CASSPVAGARNIQYF. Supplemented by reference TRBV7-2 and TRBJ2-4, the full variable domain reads GAGVSQSPSNKVTEKGKDVELRCDPISGHTALYWYRQSLGQGLEFLIYFQGNSAPDKSGLPSDRFSAERTGGSVSTLTIQRTQQEDSAVYLCASSPVAGARNIQYFGAGTRLSVL.

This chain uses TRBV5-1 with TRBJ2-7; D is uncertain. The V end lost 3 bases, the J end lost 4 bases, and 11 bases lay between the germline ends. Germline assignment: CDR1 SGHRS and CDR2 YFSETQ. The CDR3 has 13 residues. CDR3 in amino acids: CASSSRDRYEQYF. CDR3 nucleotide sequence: TGCGCCAGCAGCTCCAGAGACCGGTACGAGCAGTACTTC.

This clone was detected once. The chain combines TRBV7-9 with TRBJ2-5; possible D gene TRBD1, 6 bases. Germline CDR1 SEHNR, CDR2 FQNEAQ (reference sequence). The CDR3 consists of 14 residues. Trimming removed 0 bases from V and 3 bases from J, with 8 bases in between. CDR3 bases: TGTGCCAGCAGCTTAGCACAGGGTAAAGAGACCCAGTACTTC. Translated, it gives CASSLAQGKETQYF.

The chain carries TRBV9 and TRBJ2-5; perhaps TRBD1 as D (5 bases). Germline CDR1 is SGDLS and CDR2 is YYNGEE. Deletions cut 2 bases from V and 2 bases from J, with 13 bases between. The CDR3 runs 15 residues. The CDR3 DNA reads TGTGCCAGCAGCGTCTTCGGACAACCTCAAGAGACCCAGTACTTC. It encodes CASSVFGQPQETQYF.

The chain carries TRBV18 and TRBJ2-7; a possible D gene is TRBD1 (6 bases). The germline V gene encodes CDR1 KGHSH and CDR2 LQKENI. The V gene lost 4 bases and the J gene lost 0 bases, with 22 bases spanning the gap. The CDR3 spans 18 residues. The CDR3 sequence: CASSRGQRVHHNSYEQYF. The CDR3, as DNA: TGTGCCAGCTCACGCGGACAGAGGGTCCACCATAACTCCTACGAGCAGTACTTC.

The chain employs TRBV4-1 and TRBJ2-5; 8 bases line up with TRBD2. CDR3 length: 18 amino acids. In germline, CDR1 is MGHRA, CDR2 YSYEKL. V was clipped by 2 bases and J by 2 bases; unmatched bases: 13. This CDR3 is CASSQSGSSGSSQETQYF. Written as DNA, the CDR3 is TGCGCCAGCAGCCAATCTGGTTCCAGCGGGAGTAGTCAAGAGACCCAGTACTTC.

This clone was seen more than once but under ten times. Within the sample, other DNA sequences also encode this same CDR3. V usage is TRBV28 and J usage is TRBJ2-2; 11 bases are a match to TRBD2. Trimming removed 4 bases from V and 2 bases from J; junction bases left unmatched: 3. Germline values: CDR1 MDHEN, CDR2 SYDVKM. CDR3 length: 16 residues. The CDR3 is CASSWGLAANTGELFF. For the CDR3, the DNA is TGTGCCAGCAGTTGGGGACTAGCGGCTAACACCGGGGAGCTGTTTTTT.

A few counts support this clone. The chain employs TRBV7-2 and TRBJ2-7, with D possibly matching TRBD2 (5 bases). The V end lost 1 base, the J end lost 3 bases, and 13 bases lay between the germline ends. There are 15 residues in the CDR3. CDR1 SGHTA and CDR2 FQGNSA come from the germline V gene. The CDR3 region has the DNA TGTGCCAGCAGCTTAGGGCCGGGAAATCACTACGAGCAGTACTTC. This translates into CASSLGPGNHYEQYF.

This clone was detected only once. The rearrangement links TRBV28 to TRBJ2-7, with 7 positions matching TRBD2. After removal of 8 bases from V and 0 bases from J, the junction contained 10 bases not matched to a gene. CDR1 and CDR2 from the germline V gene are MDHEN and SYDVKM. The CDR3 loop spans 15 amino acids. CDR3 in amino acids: CASADQAGSSYEQYF. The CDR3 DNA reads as TGTGCCAGCGCCGACCAAGCGGGGAGCTCCTACGAGCAGTACTTC.

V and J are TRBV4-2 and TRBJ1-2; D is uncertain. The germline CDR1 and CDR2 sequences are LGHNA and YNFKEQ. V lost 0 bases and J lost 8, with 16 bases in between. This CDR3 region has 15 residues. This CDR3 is CASSQDSGRLDGYTF. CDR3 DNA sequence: TGTGCCAGCAGCCAAGATTCGGGCAGGTTAGACGGCTACACCTTC.

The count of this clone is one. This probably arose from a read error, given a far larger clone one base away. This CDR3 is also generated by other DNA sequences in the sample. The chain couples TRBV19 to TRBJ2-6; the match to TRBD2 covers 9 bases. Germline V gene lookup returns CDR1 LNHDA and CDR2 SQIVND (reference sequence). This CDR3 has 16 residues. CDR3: CASSSSGGSGANVLTF. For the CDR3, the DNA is TGCGCCAGTAGTAGTAGCGGGGGTTCTGGGGCCAACGTCCTGACTTTC.